This TCR beta chain was sequenced during a study of regulatory T cells in long-lasting Graves disease. Study outcomes and limitations: There were preferences for TRBV28, TRBJ1-2 and TRBJ2-5 in persistent disease.

Trimming removed 5 bases from V and 4 bases from J, with 17 bases in between. The CDR3 is 16 amino acids. Noted time point: newly diagnosed GD, antithyroid drugs for less than 3 months. PBMC-extracted RNA yielded the TCR library. iRepertoire HTBI primers and Arm-PCR of CDR3 regions built TCR beta libraries. TCRdb reprocessed the multiplex PCR reads via MiXCR and lists one record per CDR3 protein. Of around 250,000 distinct CDR3 sequences listed, roughly 21% are singletons. This clonotype has more than one count but fewer than ten. Its antigen is still unknown. The sample in question was peripheral blood mononuclear cells (PBMCs), obtained at new diagnosis, from a patient treated with antithyroid drugs. This chain uses TRBV12-3 or TRBV12-4 with TRBJ2-2; weak D call: TRBD2 (6 bases). The sequence was collected from a female donor with Graves disease. The CDR3 region has the DNA TGTGCCAGCAGTCCATATAGACGGACTACCACCGGGGAGCTGTTTTTT. Protein: CASSPYRRTTTGELFF.